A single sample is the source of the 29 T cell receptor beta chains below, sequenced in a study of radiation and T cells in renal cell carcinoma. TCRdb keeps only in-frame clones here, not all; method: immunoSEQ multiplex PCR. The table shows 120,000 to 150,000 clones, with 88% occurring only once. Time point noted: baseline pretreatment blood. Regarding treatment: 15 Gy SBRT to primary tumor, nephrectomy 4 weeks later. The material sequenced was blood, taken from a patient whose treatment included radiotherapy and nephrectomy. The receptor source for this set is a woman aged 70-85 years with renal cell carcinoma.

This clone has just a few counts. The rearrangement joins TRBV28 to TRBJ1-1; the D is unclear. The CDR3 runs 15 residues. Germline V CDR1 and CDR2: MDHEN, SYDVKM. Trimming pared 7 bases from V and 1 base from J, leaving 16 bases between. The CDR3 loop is CASTLNIAGNTEAFF. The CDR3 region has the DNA TGTGCCAGCACCCTGAACATTGCAGGGAACACTGAAGCTTTCTTT.

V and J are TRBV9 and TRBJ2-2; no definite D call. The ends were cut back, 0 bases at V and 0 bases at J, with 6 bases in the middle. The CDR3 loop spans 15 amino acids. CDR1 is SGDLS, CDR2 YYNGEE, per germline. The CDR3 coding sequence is TGTGCCAGCAGCGTAGGGCAATCGAACACCGGGGAGCTGTTTTTT. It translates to CASSVGQSNTGELFF.

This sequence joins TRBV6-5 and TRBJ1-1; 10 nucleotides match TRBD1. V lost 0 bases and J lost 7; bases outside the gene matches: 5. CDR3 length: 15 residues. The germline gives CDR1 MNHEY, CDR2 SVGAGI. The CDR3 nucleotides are TGTGCCAGCAGTTACTCGGACAGGGGGTTAGGTGAAGCTTTCTTT. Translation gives CASSYSDRGLGEAFF.

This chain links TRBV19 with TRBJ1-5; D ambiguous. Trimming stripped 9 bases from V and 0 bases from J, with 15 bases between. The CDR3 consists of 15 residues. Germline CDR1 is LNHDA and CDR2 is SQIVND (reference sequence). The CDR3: CASSQRRSSNQPQHF. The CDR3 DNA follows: TGTGCCAGCTCTCAGAGGCGGAGTAGCAATCAGCCCCAGCATTTT.

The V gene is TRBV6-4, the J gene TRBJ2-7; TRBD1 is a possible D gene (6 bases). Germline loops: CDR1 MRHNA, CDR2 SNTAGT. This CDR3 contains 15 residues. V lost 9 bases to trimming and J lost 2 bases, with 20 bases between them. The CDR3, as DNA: TGTGCCAGGCCCAACAGGGTTAGGACTGCCTACGAGCAGTACTTC. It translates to CARPNRVRTAYEQYF.

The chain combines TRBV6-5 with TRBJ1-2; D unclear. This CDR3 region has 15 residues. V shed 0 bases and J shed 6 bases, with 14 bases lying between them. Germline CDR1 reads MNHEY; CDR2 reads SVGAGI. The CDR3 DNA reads TGTGCCAGCAGTTACTCCCGGGGATCCACGCATGGCTACACCTTC. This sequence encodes CASSYSRGSTHGYTF.

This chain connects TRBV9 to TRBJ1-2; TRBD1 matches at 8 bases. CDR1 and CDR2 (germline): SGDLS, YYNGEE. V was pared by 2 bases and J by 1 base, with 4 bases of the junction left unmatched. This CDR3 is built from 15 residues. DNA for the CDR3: TGTGCCAGCAGCGTTGGGGACAGGCTTAACTATGGCTACACCTTC. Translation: CASSVGDRLNYGYTF. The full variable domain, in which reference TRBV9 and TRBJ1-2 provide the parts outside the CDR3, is DSGVTQTPKHLITATGQRVTLRCSPRSGDLSVYWYQQSLDQGLQFLIQYYNGEERAKGNILERFSAQQFPDLHSELNLSSLELGDSALYFCASSVGDRLNYGYTFGSGTRLTVV.

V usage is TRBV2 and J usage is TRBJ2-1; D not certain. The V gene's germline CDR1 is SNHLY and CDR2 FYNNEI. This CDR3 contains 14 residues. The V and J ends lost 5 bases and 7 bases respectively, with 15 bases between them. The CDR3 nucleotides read TGTGCCAGCAGTATTGGCGGTTCAAGTAATGAGCAGTTCTTC. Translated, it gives CASSIGGSSNEQFF.

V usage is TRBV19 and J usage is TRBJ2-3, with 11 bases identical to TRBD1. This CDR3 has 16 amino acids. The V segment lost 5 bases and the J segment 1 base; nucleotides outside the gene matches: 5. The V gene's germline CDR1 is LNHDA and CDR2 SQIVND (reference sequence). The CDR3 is CASSPRGQGGTDTQYF. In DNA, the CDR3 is TGTGCCAGTAGTCCCCGGGGACAGGGGGGCACAGATACGCAGTATTTT.

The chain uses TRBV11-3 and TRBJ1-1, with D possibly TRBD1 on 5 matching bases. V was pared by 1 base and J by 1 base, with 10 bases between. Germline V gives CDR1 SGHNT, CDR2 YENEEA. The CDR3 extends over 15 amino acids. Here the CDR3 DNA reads TGTGCCAGCAGCTTAGTTCGGGGCCAGAACACTGAAGCTTTCTTT. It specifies CASSLVRGQNTEAFF.

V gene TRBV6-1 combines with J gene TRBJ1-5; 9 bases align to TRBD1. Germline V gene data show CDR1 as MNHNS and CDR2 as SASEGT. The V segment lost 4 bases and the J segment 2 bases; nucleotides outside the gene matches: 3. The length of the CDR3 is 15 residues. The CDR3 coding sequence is TGTGCCAGCAGTGTAACAGGGGGCGGCAATCAGCCCCAGCATTTT. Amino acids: CASSVTGGGNQPQHF.

This chain's CDR3 is CASSESGDTQETQYF. DNA of the CDR3: TGTGCCAGCAGTGAATCCGGCGACACCCAAGAGACCCAGTACTTC. J is TRBJ2-5 and V is TRBV25-1; unclear D gene. Per germline, CDR1 MGHDK and CDR2 SYGVNS. Trimming pared 1 base from V and 1 base from J, leaving 10 bases between. The CDR3 loop spans 15 amino acids.

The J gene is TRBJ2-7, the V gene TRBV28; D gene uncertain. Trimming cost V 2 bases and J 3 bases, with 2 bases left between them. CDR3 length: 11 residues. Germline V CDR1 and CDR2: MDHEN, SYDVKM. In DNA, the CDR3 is TGTGCCAGCAGTTTAGACTACGAGCAGTACTTC. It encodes CASSLDYEQYF. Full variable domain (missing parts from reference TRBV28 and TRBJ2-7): DVKVTQSSRYLVKRTGEKVFLECVQDMDHENMFWYRQDPGLGLRLIYFSYDVKMKEKGDIPEGYSVSREKKERFSLILESASTNQTSMYLCASSLDYEQYFGPGTRLTVT.

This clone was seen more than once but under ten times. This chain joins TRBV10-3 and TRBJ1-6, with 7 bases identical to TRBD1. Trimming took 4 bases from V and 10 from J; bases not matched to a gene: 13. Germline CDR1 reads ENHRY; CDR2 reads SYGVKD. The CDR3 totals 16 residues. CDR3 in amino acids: CAISGPPDRENSPLHF. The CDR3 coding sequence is TGTGCCATCAGTGGGCCCCCCGACAGGGAAAACTCACCCCTCCACTTT.

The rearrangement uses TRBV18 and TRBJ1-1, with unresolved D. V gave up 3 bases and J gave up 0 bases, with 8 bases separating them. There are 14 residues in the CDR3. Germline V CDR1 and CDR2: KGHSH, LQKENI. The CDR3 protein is CASSPGKVNTEAFF. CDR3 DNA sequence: TGTGCCAGCTCACCTGGGAAGGTGAACACTGAAGCTTTCTTT.

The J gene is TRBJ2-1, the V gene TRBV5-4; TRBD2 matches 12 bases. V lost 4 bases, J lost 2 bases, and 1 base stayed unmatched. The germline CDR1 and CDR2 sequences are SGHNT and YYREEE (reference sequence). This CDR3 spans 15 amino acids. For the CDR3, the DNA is TGTGCCAGCAGCCCTAGCGGGGGGGCCTACAATGAGCAGTTCTTC. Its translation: CASSPSGGAYNEQFF.

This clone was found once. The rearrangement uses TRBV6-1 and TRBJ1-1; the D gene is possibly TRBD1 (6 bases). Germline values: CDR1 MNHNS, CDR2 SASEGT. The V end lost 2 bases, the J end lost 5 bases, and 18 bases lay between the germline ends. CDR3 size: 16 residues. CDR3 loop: CASSEISWGRGTEAFF. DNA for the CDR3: TGTGCCAGCAGTGAAATTAGTTGGGGGCGGGGGACTGAAGCTTTCTTT.

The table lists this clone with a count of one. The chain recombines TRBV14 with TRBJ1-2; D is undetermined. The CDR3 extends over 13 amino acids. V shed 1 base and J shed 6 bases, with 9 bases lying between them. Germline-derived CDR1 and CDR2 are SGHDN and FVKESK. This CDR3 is CASSQGSGDGYTF. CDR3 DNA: TGTGCCAGCAGCCAAGGTAGCGGGGATGGCTACACCTTC. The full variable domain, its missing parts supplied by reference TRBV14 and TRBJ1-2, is EAGVTQFPSHSVIEKGQTVTLRCDPISGHDNLYWYRRVMGKEIKFLLHFVKESKQDESGMPNNRFLAERTGGTYSTLKVQPAELEDSGVYFCASSQGSGDGYTFGSGTRLTVV.

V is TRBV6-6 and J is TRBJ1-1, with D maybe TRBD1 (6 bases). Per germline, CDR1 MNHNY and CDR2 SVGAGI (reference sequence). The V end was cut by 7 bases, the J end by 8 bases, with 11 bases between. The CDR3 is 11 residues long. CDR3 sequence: CASTLGQEAFF. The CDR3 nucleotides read TGTGCCAGCACCCTCGGACAGGAAGCTTTCTTT.

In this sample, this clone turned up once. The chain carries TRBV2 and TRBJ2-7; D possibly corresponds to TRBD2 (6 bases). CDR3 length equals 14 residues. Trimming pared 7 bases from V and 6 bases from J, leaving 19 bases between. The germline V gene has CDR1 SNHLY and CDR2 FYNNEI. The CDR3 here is CASTRQPLAGEQYF. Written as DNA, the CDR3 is TGTGCCAGCACCAGACAGCCACTAGCCGGCGAGCAGTACTTC.

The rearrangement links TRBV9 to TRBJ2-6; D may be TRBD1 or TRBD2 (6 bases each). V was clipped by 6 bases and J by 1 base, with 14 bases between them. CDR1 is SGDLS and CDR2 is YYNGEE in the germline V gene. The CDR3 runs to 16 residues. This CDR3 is CASTTGAGSGANVLTF. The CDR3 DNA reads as TGTGCCAGCACTACGGGGGCTGGATCTGGGGCCAACGTCCTGACTTTC.

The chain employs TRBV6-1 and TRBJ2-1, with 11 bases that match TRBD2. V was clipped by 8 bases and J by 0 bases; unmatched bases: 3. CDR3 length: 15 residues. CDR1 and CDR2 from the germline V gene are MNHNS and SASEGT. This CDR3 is CASLGLAASYNEQFF. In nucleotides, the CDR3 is TGTGCCAGCCTGGGACTAGCGGCCTCCTACAATGAGCAGTTCTTC.

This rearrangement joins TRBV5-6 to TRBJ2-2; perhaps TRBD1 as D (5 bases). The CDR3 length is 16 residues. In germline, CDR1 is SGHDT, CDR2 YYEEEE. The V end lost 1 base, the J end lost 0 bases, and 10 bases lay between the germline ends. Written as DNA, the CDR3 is TGTGCCAGCAGCTTGTATATGGGGCCGAACACCGGGGAGCTGTTTTTT. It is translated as CASSLYMGPNTGELFF. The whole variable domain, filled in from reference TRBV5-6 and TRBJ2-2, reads DAGVTQSPTHLIKTRGQQVTLRCSPKSGHDTVSWYQQALGQGPQFIFQYYEEEERQRGNFPDRFSGHQFPNYSSELNVNALLLGDSALYLCASSLYMGPNTGELFFGEGSRLTVL.

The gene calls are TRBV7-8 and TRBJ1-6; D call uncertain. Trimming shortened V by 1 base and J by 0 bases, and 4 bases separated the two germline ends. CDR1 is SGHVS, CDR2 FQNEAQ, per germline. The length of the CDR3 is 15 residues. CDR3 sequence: CASSLVSSYNSPLHF. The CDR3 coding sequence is TGTGCCAGCAGCTTAGTCAGCTCCTATAATTCACCCCTCCACTTT.

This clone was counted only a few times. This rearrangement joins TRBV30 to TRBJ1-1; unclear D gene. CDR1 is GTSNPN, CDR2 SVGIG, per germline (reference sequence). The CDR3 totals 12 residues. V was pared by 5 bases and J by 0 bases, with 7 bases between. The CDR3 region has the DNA TGTGCCTGGCTGGGTATGAACACTGAAGCTTTCTTT. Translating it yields CAWLGMNTEAFF.

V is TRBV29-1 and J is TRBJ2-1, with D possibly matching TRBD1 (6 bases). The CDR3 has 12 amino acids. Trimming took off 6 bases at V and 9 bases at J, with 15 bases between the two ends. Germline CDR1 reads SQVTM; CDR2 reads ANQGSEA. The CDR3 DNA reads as TGCAGCGTACTACAGGGTACTGGTGAGCAGTTCTTC. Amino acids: CSVLQGTGEQFF.

The CDR3 loop reads CASSQDRGTRGAFF. CDR3 coding DNA: TGTGCCAGCAGCCAAGATCGGGGAACACGGGGAGCTTTCTTT. The genes are TRBV4-2 and TRBJ1-1; no definite D call. Germline V gene sequence: CDR1 LGHNA, CDR2 YNFKEQ. CDR3 size: 14 residues. V shed 0 bases and J shed 10 bases, with 15 bases lying between them.

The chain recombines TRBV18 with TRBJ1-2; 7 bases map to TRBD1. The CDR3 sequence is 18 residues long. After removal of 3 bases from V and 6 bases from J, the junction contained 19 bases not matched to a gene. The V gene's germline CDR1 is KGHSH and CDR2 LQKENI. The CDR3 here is CASSPLGSGQLKGHGYTF. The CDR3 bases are TGTGCCAGCTCACCTCTGGGATCGGGACAGCTAAAAGGTCATGGCTACACCTTC.

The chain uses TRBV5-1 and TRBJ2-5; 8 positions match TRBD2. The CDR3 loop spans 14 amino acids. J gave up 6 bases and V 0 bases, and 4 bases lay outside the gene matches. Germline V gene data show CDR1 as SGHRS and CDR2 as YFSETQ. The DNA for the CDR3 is TGCGCCAGCAGCTTGGGGGGACTAGTACAGACCCAGTACTTC. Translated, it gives CASSLGGLVQTQYF.